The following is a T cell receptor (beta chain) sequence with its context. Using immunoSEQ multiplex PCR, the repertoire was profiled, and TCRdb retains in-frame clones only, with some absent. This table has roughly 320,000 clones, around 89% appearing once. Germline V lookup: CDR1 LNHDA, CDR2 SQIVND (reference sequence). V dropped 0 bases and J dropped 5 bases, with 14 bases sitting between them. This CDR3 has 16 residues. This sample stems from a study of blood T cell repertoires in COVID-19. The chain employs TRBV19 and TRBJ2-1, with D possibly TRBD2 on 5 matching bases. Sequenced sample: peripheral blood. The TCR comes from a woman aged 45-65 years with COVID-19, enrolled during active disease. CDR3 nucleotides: TGTGCCAGTAGTATAGATATCGGGATACGGCACAATGAGCAGTTCTTC. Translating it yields CASSIDIGIRHNEQFF.